What follows is one T cell receptor beta chain and its context. Its target is unknown. Here immunoSEQ multiplex PCR was the method, and the copy in TCRdb shows in-frame clones only, minus some. The sample has approximately 46,000 clones; around 74% are singletons. The culture ran for nine to ten days, and then CD4+ T cells were isolated. V lost 4 bases to trimming and J lost 0 bases; unmatched junction nucleotides: 5. CDR3 length: 15 residues. From germline, CDR1 is LNHDA and CDR2 SQIVND (reference sequence). The source of the sample is a study of vaccination effects on CD4 cells after COVID-19. This TCR derives from a human donor who had a prior SARS-CoV-2 infection. Sample: CD4+ T cells from PBMCs cultured without peptide, taken before COVID-19 vaccination. The gene calls are TRBV19 and TRBJ2-5, with 7 bases that match TRBD1. CDR3 protein: CASSRRTGYQETQYF. DNA for the CDR3: TGTGCCAGTAGTAGGAGGACAGGCTACCAAGAGACCCAGTACTTC.